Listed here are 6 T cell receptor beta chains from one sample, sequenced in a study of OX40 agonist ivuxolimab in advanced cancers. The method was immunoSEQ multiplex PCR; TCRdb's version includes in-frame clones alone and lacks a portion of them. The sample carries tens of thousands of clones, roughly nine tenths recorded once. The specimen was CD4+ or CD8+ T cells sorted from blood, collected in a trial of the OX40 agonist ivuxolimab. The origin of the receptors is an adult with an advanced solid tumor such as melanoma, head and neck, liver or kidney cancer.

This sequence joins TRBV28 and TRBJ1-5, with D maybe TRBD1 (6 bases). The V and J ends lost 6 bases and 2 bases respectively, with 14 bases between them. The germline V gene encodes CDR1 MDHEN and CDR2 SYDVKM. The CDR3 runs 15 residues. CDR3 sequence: CASRVGGSGNQPQHF. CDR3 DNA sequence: TGTGCCAGCAGGGTGGGGGGCTCAGGCAATCAGCCCCAGCATTTT.

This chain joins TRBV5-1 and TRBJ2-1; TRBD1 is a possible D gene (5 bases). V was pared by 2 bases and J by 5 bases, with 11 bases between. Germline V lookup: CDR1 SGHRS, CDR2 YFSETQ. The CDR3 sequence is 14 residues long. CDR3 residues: CASSLGAGNNEQFF. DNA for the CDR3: TGCGCCAGCAGCTTAGGTGCAGGGAACAATGAGCAGTTCTTC.

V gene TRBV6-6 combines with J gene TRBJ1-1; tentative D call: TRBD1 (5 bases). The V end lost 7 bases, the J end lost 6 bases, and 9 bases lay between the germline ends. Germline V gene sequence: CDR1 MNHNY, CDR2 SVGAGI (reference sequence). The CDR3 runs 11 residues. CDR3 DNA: TGTGCCAGCACTCAGGGTGCTGAAGCTTTCTTT. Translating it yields CASTQGAEAFF.

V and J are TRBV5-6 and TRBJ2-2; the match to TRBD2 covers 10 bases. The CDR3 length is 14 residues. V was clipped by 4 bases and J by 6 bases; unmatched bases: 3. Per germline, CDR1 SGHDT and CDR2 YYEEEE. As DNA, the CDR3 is TGTGCCAGCAGCGATAGCGGGAGGTCCGGGGAGCTGTTTTTT. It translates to CASSDSGRSGELFF.

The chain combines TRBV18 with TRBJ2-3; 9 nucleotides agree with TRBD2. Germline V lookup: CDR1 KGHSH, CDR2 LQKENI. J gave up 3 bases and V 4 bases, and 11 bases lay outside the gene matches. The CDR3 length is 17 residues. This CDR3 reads CASSRYAVAGDTDTQYF. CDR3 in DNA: TGTGCCAGCTCACGCTATGCCGTAGCGGGGGATACAGATACGCAGTATTTT.

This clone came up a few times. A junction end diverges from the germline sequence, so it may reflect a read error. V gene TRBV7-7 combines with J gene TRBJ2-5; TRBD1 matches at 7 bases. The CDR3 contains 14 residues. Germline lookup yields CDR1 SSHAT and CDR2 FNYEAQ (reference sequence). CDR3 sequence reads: CASSTSTGMMTQYF. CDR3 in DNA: TGTGCTAGCAGCACTTCGACAGGGATGATGACCCAGTACTTC.